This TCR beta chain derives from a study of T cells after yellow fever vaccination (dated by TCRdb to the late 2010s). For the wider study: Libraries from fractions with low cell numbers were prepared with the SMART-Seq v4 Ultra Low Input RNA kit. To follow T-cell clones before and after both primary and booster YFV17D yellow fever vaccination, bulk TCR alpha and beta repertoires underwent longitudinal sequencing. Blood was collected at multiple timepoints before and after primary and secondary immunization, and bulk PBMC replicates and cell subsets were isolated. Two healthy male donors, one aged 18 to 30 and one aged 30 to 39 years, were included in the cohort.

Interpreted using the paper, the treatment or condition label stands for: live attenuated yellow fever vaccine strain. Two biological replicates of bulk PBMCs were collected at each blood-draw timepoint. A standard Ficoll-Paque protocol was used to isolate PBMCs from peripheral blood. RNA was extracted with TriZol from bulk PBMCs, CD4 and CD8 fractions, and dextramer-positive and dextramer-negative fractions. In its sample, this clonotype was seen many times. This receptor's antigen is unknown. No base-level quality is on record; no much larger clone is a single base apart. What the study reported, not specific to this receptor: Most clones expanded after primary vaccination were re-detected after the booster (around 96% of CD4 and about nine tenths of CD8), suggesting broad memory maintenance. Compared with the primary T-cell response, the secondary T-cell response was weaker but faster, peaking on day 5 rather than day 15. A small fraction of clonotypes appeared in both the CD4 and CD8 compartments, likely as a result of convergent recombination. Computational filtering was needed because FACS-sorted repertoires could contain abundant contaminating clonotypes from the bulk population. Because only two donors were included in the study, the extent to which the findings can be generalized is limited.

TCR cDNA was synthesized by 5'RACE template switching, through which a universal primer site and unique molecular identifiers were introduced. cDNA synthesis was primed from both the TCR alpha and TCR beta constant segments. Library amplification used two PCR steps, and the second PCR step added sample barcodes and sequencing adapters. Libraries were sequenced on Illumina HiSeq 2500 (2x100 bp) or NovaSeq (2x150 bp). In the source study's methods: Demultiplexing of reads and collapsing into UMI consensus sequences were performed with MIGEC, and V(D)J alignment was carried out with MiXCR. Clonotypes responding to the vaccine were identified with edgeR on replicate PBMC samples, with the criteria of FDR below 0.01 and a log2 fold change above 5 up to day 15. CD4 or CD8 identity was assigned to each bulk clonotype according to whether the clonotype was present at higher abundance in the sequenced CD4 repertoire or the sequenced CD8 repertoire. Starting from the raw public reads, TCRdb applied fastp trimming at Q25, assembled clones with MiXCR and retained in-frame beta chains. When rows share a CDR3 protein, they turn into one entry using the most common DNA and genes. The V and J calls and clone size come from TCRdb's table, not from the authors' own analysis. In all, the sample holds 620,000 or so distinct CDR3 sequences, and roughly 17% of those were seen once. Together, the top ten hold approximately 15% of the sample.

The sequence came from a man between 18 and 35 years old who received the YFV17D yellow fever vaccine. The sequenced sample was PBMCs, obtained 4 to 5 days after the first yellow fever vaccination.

In nucleotides, the sequence is TGCGCCAGCAGCCAAGCCGGGGCTCCTCCCGCTACGCAGTATTTT. Its coded protein is CASSQAGAPPATQYF. This chain is built from TRBV4-3 and TRBJ2-3; the D element might be TRBD1 or TRBD2, as each aligns at 5 bases. The CDR3 covers 15 residues, taking in both the cysteine and the phenylalanine. The kept DNA is CDR3 alone, 45 bases in frame from the first base. Trimming costs V 1 base and J 8 bases, and their ends lie 16 bases apart. Looking up the germline V gene yields CDR1 LGHNA and CDR2 YSLEER.